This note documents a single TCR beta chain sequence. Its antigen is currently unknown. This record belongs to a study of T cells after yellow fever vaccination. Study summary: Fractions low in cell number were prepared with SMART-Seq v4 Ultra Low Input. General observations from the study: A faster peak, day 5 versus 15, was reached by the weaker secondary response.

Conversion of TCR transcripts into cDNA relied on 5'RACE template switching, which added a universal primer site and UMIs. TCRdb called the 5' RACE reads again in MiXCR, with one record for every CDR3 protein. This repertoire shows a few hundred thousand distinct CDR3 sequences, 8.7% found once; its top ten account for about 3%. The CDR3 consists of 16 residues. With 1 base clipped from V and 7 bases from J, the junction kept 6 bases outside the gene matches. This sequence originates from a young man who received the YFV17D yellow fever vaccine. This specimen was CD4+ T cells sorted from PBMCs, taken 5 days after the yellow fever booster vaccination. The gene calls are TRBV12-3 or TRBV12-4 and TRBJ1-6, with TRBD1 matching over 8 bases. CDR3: CASSLGPGQANSPLHF. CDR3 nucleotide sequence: TGTGCCAGCAGTTTAGGTCCGGGACAGGCGAATTCACCCCTCCACTTT.